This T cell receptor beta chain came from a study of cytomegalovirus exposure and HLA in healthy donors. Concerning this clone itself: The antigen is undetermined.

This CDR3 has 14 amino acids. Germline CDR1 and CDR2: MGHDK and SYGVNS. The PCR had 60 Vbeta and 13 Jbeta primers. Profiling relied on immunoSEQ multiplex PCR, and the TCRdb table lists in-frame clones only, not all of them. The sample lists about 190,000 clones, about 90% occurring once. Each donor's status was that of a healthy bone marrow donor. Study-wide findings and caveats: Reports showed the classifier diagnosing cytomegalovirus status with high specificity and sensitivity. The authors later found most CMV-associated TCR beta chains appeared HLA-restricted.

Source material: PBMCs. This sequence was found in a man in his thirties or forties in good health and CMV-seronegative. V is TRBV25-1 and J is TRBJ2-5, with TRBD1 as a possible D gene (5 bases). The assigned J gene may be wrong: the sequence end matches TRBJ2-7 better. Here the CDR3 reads CASSEFRAAYEQYF. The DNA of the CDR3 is TGTGCCAGCAGTGAGTTCAGGGCTGCCTACGAGCAGTACTTC.